This T cell receptor beta chain derives from a study of blood T cell repertoires in COVID-19. The overall study: From the United States, Italy and Spain came samples of acute and convalescent COVID-19.

V gave up 3 bases and J gave up 2 bases, with 14 bases separating them. Germline V lookup: CDR1 ENHRY, CDR2 SYGVKD. The CDR3 spans 15 residues. Profiled with immunoSEQ multiplex PCR; TCRdb holds only in-frame clones, not every one. This table holds approximately 400,000 clones, 91% found once. The clonotype was recovered from a woman aged 40 to 50 who had been exposed to COVID-19. This sequence joins TRBV10-3 and TRBJ2-7; D perhaps matches TRBD1 (7 bases). What was sequenced was PBMCs or T cells enriched from blood (not recorded which). CDR3 amino acids: CAISDGGTVTYEQYF. The CDR3 nucleotides read TGTGCCATCAGTGATGGGGGGACAGTTACCTACGAGCAGTACTTC.